This T cell receptor beta chain was retrieved from a study of cytomegalovirus exposure and HLA in healthy donors. The wider study: The same platform as the approximately 640 first-cohort repertoires was used for the 110 or so validation repertoires, a later analysis reported.

This clone appeared a single time. Its cognate antigen is unknown. The study's findings and limits: A list of around 150 TCR beta chains associated with cytomegalovirus was given.

Sequenced by immunoSEQ multiplex PCR; TCRdb stores in-frame clones only, minus some. The sample has some 120,000 clones; roughly 89% are singletons. Germline trimming cut 8 bases from V and 2 bases from J; bases unmatched to any gene: 12. The CDR3 is 16 residues long. Germline V gene lookup returns CDR1 MGHDK and CDR2 SYGVNS. The chain links TRBV25-1 to TRBJ1-2; 9 bases align to TRBD1. Sequencing was done on a sample of PBMCs. The receptor was isolated from a woman between 18 and 29 years old in good health and CMV-seronegative. The CDR3 region is CASEYSGTGLNYGYTF. The CDR3 DNA is TGTGCCAGCGAATACAGTGGGACAGGGCTCAACTATGGCTACACCTTC.